Listed below are T cell receptor beta chains from one sample, sequenced in a study of cytomegalovirus exposure and HLA in healthy donors. Measured with immunoSEQ multiplex PCR; TCRdb has only the in-frame clones, and not every one. The sample gives under 200,000 clones, less than 90% of which show up once; 2% to 2.5% is in the top ten. Sequencing was done on a sample of PBMCs. Every receptor here comes from a woman younger than 30 in good health and CMV-seronegative. The CDR3 runs from the conserved cysteine through the conserved F or W. The D gene is left open where the match is weak. Clone size appears in some rows only: once, few, many, or a class for an expanded clone.

abundance: NA; j_gene: TRBJ2-2; v_gene: TRBV15; d_gene: NA; CDR3aa: CATSRDEGDHTGELFF; CDR3nt: TGTGCCACCAGCAGAGATGAGGGCGACCACACCGGGGAGCTGTTTTTT
abundance: once; j_gene: TRBJ2-3; v_gene: TRBV5-1; d_gene: TRBD2; CDR3aa: CASSSRTSLDTQYF; CDR3nt: TGCGCCAGCAGCAGTAGGACTAGCCTAGATACGCAGTATTTT
abundance: once; j_gene: TRBJ1-6; v_gene: TRBV7-9; d_gene: NA; CDR3aa: CASSLEGLNSPLHF; CDR3nt: TGTGCCAGCAGCTTAGAGGGGCTAAATTCACCCCTCCACTTT
abundance: NA; j_gene: TRBJ2-7; v_gene: TRBV2; d_gene: TRBD1; CDR3aa: CASSAGQGEDEQYF; CDR3nt: TGTGCCAGCAGCGCGGGACAGGGAGAAGACGAGCAGTACTTC
abundance: NA; j_gene: TRBJ1-2; v_gene: TRBV6-1; d_gene: TRBD1; CDR3aa: CASSEGRQGDGYTF; CDR3nt: TGTGCCAGCAGTGAAGGGAGGCAGGGGGATGGCTACACCTTC
abundance: NA; j_gene: TRBJ2-7; v_gene: TRBV29-1; d_gene: TRBD1; CDR3aa: CSVEARGQGYEQYF; CDR3nt: TGCAGCGTTGAGGCCAGGGGGCAGGGGTACGAGCAGTACTTC
abundance: NA; j_gene: TRBJ2-7; v_gene: TRBV6-5; d_gene: TRBD1; CDR3aa: CASRIGTGLPYEQYF; CDR3nt: TGTGCCAGCAGAATTGGGACAGGCCTTCCCTACGAGCAGTACTTC
abundance: NA; j_gene: TRBJ1-4; v_gene: TRBV19; d_gene: TRBD1; CDR3aa: CASSTRTVTGDEKLFF; CDR3nt: TGTGCCAGTAGTACCCGGACGGTAACAGGGGACGAAAAACTGTTTTTT
abundance: NA; j_gene: TRBJ2-7; v_gene: TRBV7-9; d_gene: TRBD2; CDR3aa: CASSLRRAGGEQYF; CDR3nt: TGTGCCAGCAGCTTACGGAGGGCCGGGGGGGAGCAGTACTTC
abundance: NA; j_gene: TRBJ2-5; v_gene: TRBV19; d_gene: NA; CDR3aa: CASGFGGPRQETQYF; CDR3nt: TGTGCCAGTGGGTTCGGGGGTCCCCGCCAAGAGACCCAGTACTTC
abundance: NA; j_gene: TRBJ2-1; v_gene: TRBV4-1; d_gene: NA; CDR3aa: CASSPFFGQRYNEQFF; CDR3nt: TGCGCCAGCAGCCCCTTCTTCGGACAGAGATACAATGAGCAGTTCTTC
abundance: NA; j_gene: TRBJ2-5; v_gene: TRBV4-3; d_gene: NA; CDR3aa: CASSQATGSWETQYF; CDR3nt: TGCGCCAGCAGCCAAGCTACCGGGAGTTGGGAGACCCAGTACTTC
abundance: NA; j_gene: TRBJ1-1; v_gene: TRBV30; d_gene: NA; CDR3aa: CAWSVSRGAAEAFF; CDR3nt: TGTGCCTGGAGTGTGTCCAGGGGTGCGGCTGAAGCTTTCTTT
abundance: NA; j_gene: TRBJ2-1; v_gene: TRBV4-1; d_gene: NA; CDR3aa: CASSQRASSYNEQFF; CDR3nt: TGCGCCAGCAGCCAACGAGCGAGCTCCTACAATGAGCAGTTCTTC
abundance: NA; j_gene: TRBJ2-2; v_gene: TRBV7-9; d_gene: NA; CDR3aa: CASSLRSGTTGELFF; CDR3nt: TGTGCCAGCAGCCTCAGATCGGGAACCACCGGGGAGCTGTTTTTT
abundance: NA; j_gene: TRBJ2-7; v_gene: TRBV19; d_gene: TRBD2; CDR3aa: CASSGQAGLREEQYF; CDR3nt: TGTGCCAGTAGTGGCCAAGCGGGACTCAGAGAAGAGCAGTACTTC
abundance: once; j_gene: TRBJ2-7; v_gene: TRBV6-5; d_gene: NA; CDR3aa: CASSPDYSYEQYF; CDR3nt: TGTGCCAGCAGTCCAGACTACTCCTACGAGCAGTACTTC
abundance: NA; j_gene: TRBJ2-1; v_gene: TRBV2; d_gene: TRBD2; CDR3aa: CASSASLAGNEQFF; CDR3nt: TGTGCCAGCAGTGCGAGTCTAGCGGGCAATGAGCAGTTCTTC
abundance: few; j_gene: TRBJ1-2; v_gene: TRBV15; d_gene: TRBD1; CDR3aa: CATDPGTGYGYTF; CDR3nt: TGTGCCACCGATCCAGGGACAGGGTATGGCTACACCTTC
abundance: NA; j_gene: TRBJ2-1; v_gene: TRBV2; d_gene: TRBD2; CDR3aa: CASNPRSGANEQFF; CDR3nt: TGTGCCAGCAATCCGAGGAGCGGGGCGAATGAGCAGTTCTTC
abundance: NA; j_gene: TRBJ2-7; v_gene: TRBV5-1; d_gene: NA; CDR3aa: CASISKGGTAAYEQYF; CDR3nt: TGCGCCAGCATTTCTAAGGGCGGGACCGCAGCCTACGAGCAGTACTTC
abundance: NA; j_gene: TRBJ1-1; v_gene: TRBV30; d_gene: NA; CDR3aa: CAWSYNLNTEAFF; CDR3nt: TGTGCCTGGAGTTACAATTTGAACACTGAAGCTTTCTTT
abundance: once; j_gene: TRBJ1-5; v_gene: TRBV10-3; d_gene: NA; CDR3aa: CAISARGSNQPQHF; CDR3nt: TGTGCCATCAGTGCCAGGGGCAGCAATCAGCCCCAGCATTTT
abundance: NA; j_gene: TRBJ1-6; v_gene: TRBV6-1; d_gene: TRBD1; CDR3aa: CASQRQGNSPLHF; CDR3nt: TGTGCCAGCCAGAGACAGGGGAATTCACCCCTCCACTTT
abundance: NA; j_gene: TRBJ2-5; v_gene: TRBV19; d_gene: NA; CDR3aa: CASSEGLSETQYF; CDR3nt: TGTGCCAGTAGTGAGGGACTTTCGGAGACCCAGTACTTC
abundance: NA; j_gene: TRBJ2-2; v_gene: TRBV13; d_gene: TRBD2; CDR3aa: CASSSYSRLAGIHGELFF; CDR3nt: TGTGCCAGCAGCTCCTACAGCAGACTAGCGGGAATTCACGGGGAGCTGTTTTTT
abundance: NA; j_gene: TRBJ2-7; v_gene: TRBV6-6; d_gene: TRBD1; CDR3aa: CASRRRQGANEQYF; CDR3nt: TGTGCCAGCAGGCGTCGACAGGGGGCGAATGAGCAGTACTTC
abundance: NA; j_gene: TRBJ1-3; v_gene: TRBV10-3; d_gene: TRBD1; CDR3aa: CAIKGQGDSGNTIYF; CDR3nt: TGTGCCATCAAAGGACAGGGAGACTCTGGAAACACCATATATTTT
abundance: NA; j_gene: TRBJ1-5; v_gene: TRBV4-1; d_gene: TRBD1; CDR3aa: CASSQGDRLNQPQHF; CDR3nt: TGCGCCAGCAGCCAAGGGGACAGGCTAAATCAGCCCCAGCATTTT
abundance: NA; j_gene: TRBJ1-1; v_gene: TRBV7-9; d_gene: TRBD1; CDR3aa: CASSFTGTADEAFF; CDR3nt: TGTGCCAGCAGCTTTACCGGGACAGCAGATGAAGCTTTCTTT
abundance: NA; j_gene: TRBJ2-7; v_gene: TRBV27; d_gene: TRBD1; CDR3aa: CAIRQGVGYEQYF; CDR3nt: TGTGCCATCCGACAGGGGGTAGGGTACGAGCAGTACTTC
abundance: NA; j_gene: TRBJ2-5; v_gene: TRBV5-1; d_gene: NA; CDR3aa: CASSLSGETQYF; CDR3nt: TGCGCCAGCAGCTTAAGCGGGGAGACCCAGTACTTC
abundance: NA; j_gene: TRBJ2-7; v_gene: TRBV28; d_gene: TRBD2; CDR3aa: CASKGTNFPYEQYF; CDR3nt: TGTGCCAGCAAGGGGACTAACTTTCCCTACGAGCAGTACTTC
abundance: NA; j_gene: TRBJ1-6; v_gene: TRBV9; d_gene: NA; CDR3aa: CASSGEGVFNSPLHF; CDR3nt: TGTGCCAGCAGCGGCGAGGGGGTCTTTAATTCACCCCTCCACTTT
abundance: few; j_gene: TRBJ1-6; v_gene: TRBV5-6; d_gene: TRBD1; CDR3aa: CASSLDGWTGDSPLHF; CDR3nt: TGTGCCAGCAGCTTGGACGGGTGGACAGGGGATTCACCCCTCCACTTT
abundance: NA; j_gene: TRBJ1-1; v_gene: TRBV12-5; d_gene: NA; CDR3aa: CASGLPPGGMGNTEAFF; CDR3nt: TGTGCTAGTGGTTTGCCCCCCGGCGGTATGGGGAACACTGAAGCTTTCTTT
abundance: few; j_gene: TRBJ1-5; v_gene: TRBV7-2; d_gene: NA; CDR3aa: CASSTGSPGQPQHF; CDR3nt: TGTGCCAGCAGCACCGGGAGTCCCGGTCAGCCCCAGCATTTT
abundance: NA; j_gene: TRBJ2-7; v_gene: TRBV14; d_gene: TRBD1; CDR3aa: CASSQFYPGQGSYEQYF; CDR3nt: TGTGCCAGCAGCCAATTTTACCCGGGACAGGGCTCCTACGAGCAGTACTTC
abundance: NA; j_gene: TRBJ2-1; v_gene: TRBV5-1; d_gene: TRBD2; CDR3aa: CASSKTSGGSGSYNEQFF; CDR3nt: TGCGCCAGCAGCAAGACTAGCGGGGGGTCTGGCTCCTACAATGAGCAGTTCTTC
abundance: once; j_gene: TRBJ2-1; v_gene: TRBV6-4; d_gene: TRBD2; CDR3aa: CASSAGGGTPKQFF; CDR3nt: TGTGCCAGCAGTGCGGGAGGGGGGACTCCGAAGCAGTTCTTC
abundance: NA; j_gene: TRBJ1-1; v_gene: TRBV9; d_gene: NA; CDR3aa: CASSAGGAGNTEAFF; CDR3nt: TGTGCCAGCAGCGCCGGGGGTGCGGGGAACACTGAAGCTTTCTTT
abundance: NA; j_gene: TRBJ2-2; v_gene: TRBV19; d_gene: TRBD1; CDR3aa: CASTSTGTNTGELFF; CDR3nt: TGTGCCAGTACCTCGACAGGGACGAACACCGGGGAGCTGTTTTTT
abundance: NA; j_gene: TRBJ2-7; v_gene: TRBV2; d_gene: TRBD2; CDR3aa: CASSGGLAGGPGEQYF; CDR3nt: TGTGCCAGCAGTGGAGGACTAGCGGGGGGGCCAGGAGAGCAGTACTTC
abundance: NA; j_gene: TRBJ1-4; v_gene: TRBV6-6; d_gene: NA; CDR3aa: CASSGTGFRNEKLFF; CDR3nt: TGTGCCAGCAGTGGAACAGGGTTTAGGAATGAAAAACTGTTTTTT
abundance: NA; j_gene: TRBJ1-1; v_gene: TRBV6-5; d_gene: TRBD1; CDR3aa: CASTLQGAGTEAFF; CDR3nt: TGTGCCAGCACCTTACAGGGGGCTGGCACTGAAGCTTTCTTT
abundance: few; j_gene: TRBJ2-1; v_gene: TRBV9; d_gene: TRBD1; CDR3aa: CASSRGGQGFNEQFF; CDR3nt: TGTGCCAGCAGCCGAGGGGGACAGGGGTTCAATGAGCAGTTCTTC
abundance: once; j_gene: TRBJ2-3; v_gene: TRBV6-5; d_gene: TRBD1; CDR3aa: CASRRTGVTDTQYF; CDR3nt: TGTGCCAGCAGGCGGACAGGGGTTACAGATACGCAGTATTTT
abundance: NA; j_gene: TRBJ1-1; v_gene: TRBV5-1; d_gene: NA; CDR3aa: CASSGADLTGNTEAFF; CDR3nt: TGCGCCAGCAGCGGAGCGGATCTAACTGGGAACACTGAAGCTTTCTTT
abundance: NA; j_gene: TRBJ1-1; v_gene: TRBV6-5; d_gene: NA; CDR3aa: CASSYFAEMNTEAFF; CDR3nt: TGTGCCAGCAGTTACTTCGCGGAGATGAACACTGAAGCTTTCTTT
abundance: many; j_gene: TRBJ1-5; v_gene: TRBV15; d_gene: NA; CDR3aa: CATSSLIDQPQHF; CDR3nt: TGTGCCACCAGCAGCTTAATTGATCAGCCCCAGCATTTT
abundance: few; j_gene: TRBJ2-7; v_gene: TRBV5-4; d_gene: TRBD1; CDR3aa: CASSSETGFREQYF; CDR3nt: TGTGCCAGCAGCTCCGAGACAGGGTTTCGGGAGCAGTACTTC
abundance: NA; j_gene: TRBJ2-3; v_gene: TRBV9; d_gene: NA; CDR3aa: CASSVPGRDTQYF; CDR3nt: TGTGCCAGCAGCGTCCCAGGAAGAGATACGCAGTATTTT
abundance: NA; j_gene: TRBJ2-2; v_gene: TRBV7-6; d_gene: NA; CDR3aa: CASSFSNEEQGNTGELFF; CDR3nt: TGTGCCAGCAGCTTCAGTAACGAGGAACAGGGGAACACCGGGGAGCTGTTTTTT
abundance: few; j_gene: TRBJ2-7; v_gene: TRBV2; d_gene: NA; CDR3aa: CASSQMTYEQYF; CDR3nt: TGTGCCAGCAGTCAGATGACCTACGAGCAGTACTTC
abundance: NA; j_gene: TRBJ2-7; v_gene: TRBV2; d_gene: TRBD1; CDR3aa: CASGAGQGAWEQYF; CDR3nt: TGTGCCAGCGGGGCGGGACAGGGGGCCTGGGAGCAGTACTTC
abundance: NA; j_gene: TRBJ2-7; v_gene: TRBV5-1; d_gene: NA; CDR3aa: CASSSSYEQYF; CDR3nt: TGCGCCAGCAGCTCATCCTACGAGCAGTACTTC
abundance: few; j_gene: TRBJ1-2; v_gene: TRBV27; d_gene: NA; CDR3aa: CASSPGYGYTF; CDR3nt: TGTGCCAGCAGTCCAGGCTATGGCTACACCTTC
abundance: NA; j_gene: TRBJ2-7; v_gene: TRBV5-8; d_gene: NA; CDR3aa: CAGSWEQYF; CDR3nt: TGTGCCGGTAGTTGGGAGCAGTACTTC
abundance: NA; j_gene: TRBJ1-2; v_gene: TRBV29-1; d_gene: NA; CDR3aa: CSVVAEIRIPGTSMNYGYTF; CDR3nt: TGCAGCGTTGTAGCCGAAATTCGCATCCCCGGGACATCCATGAACTATGGCTACACCTTC